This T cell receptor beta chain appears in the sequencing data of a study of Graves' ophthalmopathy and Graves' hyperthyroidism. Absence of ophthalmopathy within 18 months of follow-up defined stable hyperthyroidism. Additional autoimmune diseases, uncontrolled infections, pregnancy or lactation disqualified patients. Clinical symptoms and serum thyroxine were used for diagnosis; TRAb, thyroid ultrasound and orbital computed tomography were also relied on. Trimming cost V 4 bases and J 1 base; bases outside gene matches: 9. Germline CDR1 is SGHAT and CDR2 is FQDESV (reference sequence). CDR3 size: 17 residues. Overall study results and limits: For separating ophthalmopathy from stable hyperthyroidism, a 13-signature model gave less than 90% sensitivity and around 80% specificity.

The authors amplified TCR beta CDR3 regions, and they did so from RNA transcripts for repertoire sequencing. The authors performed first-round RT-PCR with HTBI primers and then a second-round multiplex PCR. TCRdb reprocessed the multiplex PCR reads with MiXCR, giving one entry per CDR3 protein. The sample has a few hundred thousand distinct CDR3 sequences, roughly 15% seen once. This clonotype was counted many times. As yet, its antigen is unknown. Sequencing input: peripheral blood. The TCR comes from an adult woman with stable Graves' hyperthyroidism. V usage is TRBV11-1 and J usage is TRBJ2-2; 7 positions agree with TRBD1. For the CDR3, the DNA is TGTGCCAGCAGCTCACACAGGGGAACTAGGAACACCGGGGAGCTGTTTTTT. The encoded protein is CASSSHRGTRNTGELFF.